The clone carrying this T cell receptor beta chain was recorded many times. This CDR3 region has 14 residues. The V end lost 0 bases, the J end lost 8 bases, and 14 bases lay between the germline ends. Germline V lookup: CDR1 SGHRS, CDR2 YFSETQ. The data belong to a study of T cells after yellow fever vaccination. TCRdb analysed the 5' RACE reads with MiXCR anew, one entry per CDR3 protein. The profile shows a few hundred thousand distinct CDR3 sequences, roughly 3% of them singletons. The clonotype originates from a man aged 18 to 30 who received the YFV17D yellow fever vaccine. The chain carries TRBV5-1 and TRBJ1-2; tentative D call: TRBD1 (6 bases). Sequences were derived from CD4+ T cells sorted from PBMCs, sampled 10 days after the yellow fever booster vaccination. CDR3 in amino acids: CASSLGLQGSGYTF. CDR3 DNA: TGCGCCAGCAGCTTGGGTTTACAGGGAAGCGGCTACACCTTC. Using reference TRBV5-1 and TRBJ1-2 for the parts outside the CDR3, the full variable domain is KAGVTQTPRYLIKTRGQQVTLSCSPISGHRSVSWYQQTPGQGLQFLFEYFSETQRNKGNFPGRFSGRQFSNSRSEMNVSTLELGDSALYLCASSLGLQGSGYTFGSGTRLTVV.